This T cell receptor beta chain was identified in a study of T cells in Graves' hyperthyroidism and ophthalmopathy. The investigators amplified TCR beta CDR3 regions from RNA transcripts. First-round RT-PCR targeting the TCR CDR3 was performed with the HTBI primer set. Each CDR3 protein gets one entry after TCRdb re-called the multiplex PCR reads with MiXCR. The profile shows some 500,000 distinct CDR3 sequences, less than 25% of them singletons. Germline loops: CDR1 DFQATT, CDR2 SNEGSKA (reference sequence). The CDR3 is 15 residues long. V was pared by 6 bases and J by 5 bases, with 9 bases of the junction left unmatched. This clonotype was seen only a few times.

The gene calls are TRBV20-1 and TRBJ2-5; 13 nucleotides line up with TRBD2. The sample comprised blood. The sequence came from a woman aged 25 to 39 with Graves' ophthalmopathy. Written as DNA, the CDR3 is TGCAGTGCCGGGACTAGCGGGAAGGCCGGGGAGACCCAGTACTTC. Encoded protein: CSAGTSGKAGETQYF.